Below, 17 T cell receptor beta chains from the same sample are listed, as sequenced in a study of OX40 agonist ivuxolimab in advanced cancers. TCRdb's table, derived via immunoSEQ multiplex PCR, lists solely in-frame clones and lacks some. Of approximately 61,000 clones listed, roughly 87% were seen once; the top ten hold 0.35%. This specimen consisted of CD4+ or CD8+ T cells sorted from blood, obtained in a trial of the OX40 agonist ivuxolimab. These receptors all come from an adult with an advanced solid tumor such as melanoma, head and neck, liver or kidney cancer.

The CDR3 coding sequence is TGTGCCAGCAGCTTAAGGGGTCTAAACACCGGGGAGCTGTTTTTT. Its translation: CASSLRGLNTGELFF. The J gene is TRBJ2-2, the V gene TRBV7-2; a possible D gene is TRBD1 (5 bases). Between the trimmed V and J ends, which lost 2 bases and 2 bases, there was a span of 9 bases. CDR1 is SGHTA, CDR2 FQGNSA, per germline. The CDR3 loop spans 15 amino acids.

CDR3: CASSLAGGLPDTQYF. In DNA, the CDR3 is TGTGCCAGCAGCTTAGCCGGGGGGCTCCCAGATACGCAGTATTTT. The chain uses TRBV7-9 and TRBJ2-3; D perhaps matches TRBD2 (7 bases). CDR3 length: 15 amino acids. V lost 0 bases and J 4 bases, leaving 11 bases between the germline ends. The germline CDR1 and CDR2 sequences are SEHNR and FQNEAQ (reference sequence).

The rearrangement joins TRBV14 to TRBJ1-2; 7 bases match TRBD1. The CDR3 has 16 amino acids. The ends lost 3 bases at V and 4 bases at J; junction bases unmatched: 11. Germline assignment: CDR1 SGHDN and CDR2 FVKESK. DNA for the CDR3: TGTGCCAGCAGCCAGCTGCAACAGGGGACCTCCTATGGCTACACCTTC. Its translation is CASSQLQQGTSYGYTF.

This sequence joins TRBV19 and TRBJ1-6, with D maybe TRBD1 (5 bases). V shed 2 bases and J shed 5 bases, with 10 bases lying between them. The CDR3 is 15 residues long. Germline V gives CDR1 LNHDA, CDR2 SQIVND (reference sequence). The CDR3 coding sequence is TGTGCCAGTAGTATAAATCGGGGACATAATTCACCCCTCCACTTT. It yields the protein CASSINRGHNSPLHF.

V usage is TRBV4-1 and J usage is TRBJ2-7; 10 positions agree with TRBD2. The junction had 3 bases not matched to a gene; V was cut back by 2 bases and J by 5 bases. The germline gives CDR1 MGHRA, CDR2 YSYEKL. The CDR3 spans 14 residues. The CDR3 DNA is TGCGCCAGCAGCCAAAGGACTAGCGGAAACGAGCAGTACTTC. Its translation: CASSQRTSGNEQYF.

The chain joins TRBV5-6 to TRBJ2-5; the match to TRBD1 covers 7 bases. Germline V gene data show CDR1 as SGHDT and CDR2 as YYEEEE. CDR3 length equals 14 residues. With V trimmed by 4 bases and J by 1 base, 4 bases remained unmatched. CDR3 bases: TGTGCCAGCAGCCACCGGACAGGCCAAGAGACCCAGTACTTC. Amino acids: CASSHRTGQETQYF.

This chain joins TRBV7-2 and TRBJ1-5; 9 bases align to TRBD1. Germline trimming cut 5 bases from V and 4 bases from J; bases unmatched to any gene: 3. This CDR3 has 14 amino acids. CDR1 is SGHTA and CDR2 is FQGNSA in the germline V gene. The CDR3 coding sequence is TGTGCCAGCAGCCAAGGGACAGGGAATCAGCCCCAGCATTTT. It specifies CASSQGTGNQPQHF.

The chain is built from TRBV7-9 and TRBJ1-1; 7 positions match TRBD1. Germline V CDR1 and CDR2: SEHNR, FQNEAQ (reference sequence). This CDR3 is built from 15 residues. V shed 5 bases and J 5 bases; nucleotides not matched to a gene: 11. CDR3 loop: CASSPNRGMGTEAFF. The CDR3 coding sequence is TGTGCCAGCAGCCCGAACAGGGGAATGGGGACTGAAGCTTTCTTT.

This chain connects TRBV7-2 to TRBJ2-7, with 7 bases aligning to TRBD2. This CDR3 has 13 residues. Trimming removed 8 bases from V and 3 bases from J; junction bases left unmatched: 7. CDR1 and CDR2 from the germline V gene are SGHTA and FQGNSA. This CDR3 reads CASQPGGYYEQYF. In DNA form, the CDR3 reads TGTGCCAGCCAGCCCGGGGGGTACTACGAGCAGTACTTC.

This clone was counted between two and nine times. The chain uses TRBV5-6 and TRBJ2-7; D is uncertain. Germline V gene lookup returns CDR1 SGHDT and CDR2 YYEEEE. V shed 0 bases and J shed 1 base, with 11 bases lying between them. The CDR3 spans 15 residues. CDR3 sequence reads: CASSLEQLGSYEQYF. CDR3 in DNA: TGTGCCAGCAGCTTGGAACAATTGGGGTCCTACGAGCAGTACTTC.

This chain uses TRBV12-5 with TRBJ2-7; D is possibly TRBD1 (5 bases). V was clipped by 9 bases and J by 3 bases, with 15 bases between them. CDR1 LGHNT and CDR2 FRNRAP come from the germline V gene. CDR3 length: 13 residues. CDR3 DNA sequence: TGTGCTAGCCGAGAAAGACAGAGCTACGAGCAGTACTTC. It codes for CASRERQSYEQYF.

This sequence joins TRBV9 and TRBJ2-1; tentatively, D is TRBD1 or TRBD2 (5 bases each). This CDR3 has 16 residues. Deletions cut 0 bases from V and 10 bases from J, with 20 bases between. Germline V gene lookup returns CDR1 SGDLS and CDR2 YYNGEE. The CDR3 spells CASSVVGTGRAGEQFF. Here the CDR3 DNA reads TGTGCCAGCAGCGTAGTTGGGACGGGCCGGGCCGGCGAGCAGTTCTTC.

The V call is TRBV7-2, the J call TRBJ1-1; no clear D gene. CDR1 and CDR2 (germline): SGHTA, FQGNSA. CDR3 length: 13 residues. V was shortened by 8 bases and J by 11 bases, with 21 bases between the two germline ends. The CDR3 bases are TGTGCCAGCGCGGGCCAGAGCGGTTTCTTGGCTTTCTTT. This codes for CASAGQSGFLAFF.

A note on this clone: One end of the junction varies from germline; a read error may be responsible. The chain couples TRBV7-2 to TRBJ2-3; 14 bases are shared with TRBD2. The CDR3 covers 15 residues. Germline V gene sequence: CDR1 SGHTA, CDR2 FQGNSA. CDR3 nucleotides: TGTGCCAGCAGCCTAGGGACTAGCGGGAGCGACGATTCGAATTTT. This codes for CASSLGTSGSDDSNF. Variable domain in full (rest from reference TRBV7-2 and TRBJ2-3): GAGVSQSPSNKVTEKGKDVELRCDPISGHTALYWYRQSLGQGLEFLIYFQGNSAPDKSGLPSDRFSAERTGGSVSTLTIQRTQQEDSAVYLCASSLGTSGSDDSNFGPGTRLTVL.

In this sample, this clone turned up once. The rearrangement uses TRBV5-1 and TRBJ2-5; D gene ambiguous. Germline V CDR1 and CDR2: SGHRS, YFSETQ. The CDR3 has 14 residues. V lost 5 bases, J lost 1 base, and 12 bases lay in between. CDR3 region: CASRRRGIQETQYF. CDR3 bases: TGCGCCAGCAGGAGGAGAGGAATCCAAGAGACCCAGTACTTC.

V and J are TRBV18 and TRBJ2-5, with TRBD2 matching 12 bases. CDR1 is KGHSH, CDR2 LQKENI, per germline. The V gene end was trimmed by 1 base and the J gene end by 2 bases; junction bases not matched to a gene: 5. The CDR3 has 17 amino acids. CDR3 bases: TGTGCCAGCTCACCACGGATACTAGCGGGGGGTCAAGAGACCCAGTACTTC. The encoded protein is CASSPRILAGGQETQYF.

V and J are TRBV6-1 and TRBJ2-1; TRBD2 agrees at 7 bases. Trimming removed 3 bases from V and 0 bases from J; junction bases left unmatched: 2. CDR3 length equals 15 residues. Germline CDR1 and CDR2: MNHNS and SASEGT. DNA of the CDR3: TGTGCCAGCAGTGAGGGACTACCCTCCTACAATGAGCAGTTCTTC. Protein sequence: CASSEGLPSYNEQFF.